The source of this TCR beta chain is a study of CD8 T cells in Susac syndrome. The CDR3 is made up of 15 amino acids. Germline values: CDR1 LNHDA, CDR2 SQIVND (reference sequence). Trimming removed 1 base from V and 2 bases from J, with 12 bases in between. This clonotype is a singleton in its sample. Roughly 0.45 to 1 ug RNA was reverse transcribed with random hexamers. TCRdb independently ran MiXCR on the immunoSEQ multiplex PCR reads; one entry per CDR3 protein. This sample carries about 180,000 distinct CDR3 sequences, just under 95% of them seen once, and the ten largest clones take around 0.1%. Material for sequencing was CD4+ T cells from PBMCs. This chain connects TRBV19 to TRBJ2-7; the D is unclear. The TCR was taken from a human donor with Susac syndrome. Written as DNA, the CDR3 is TGTGCCAGTAGTATAGCGGGTGGCAAAACCTACGAGCAGTACTTC. It encodes CASSIAGGKTYEQYF.